This T cell receptor (beta chain) appears in the sequencing data of a study of early T cells in non-severe SARS-CoV-2 infection. TCRdb reprocessed the 5' RACE reads with MiXCR, giving one entry per CDR3 protein. The sample includes 70,000 or so distinct CDR3 sequences, 4% to 6% seen only once; the top ten take roughly 3.9%. In its sample, this clonotype was seen many times. This specimen was whole blood, taken at baseline. The receptor's source is an adult who was a healthcare worker with PCR-confirmed SARS-CoV-2 infection or an uninfected control (not recorded which). The donor label of this sample is uncertain.

In DNA form, the CDR3 reads TGTGCCTTGGGACTAGCGGGGGGAGCTCAGTTCTTC. As protein: CALGLAGGAQFF. V and J are TRBV30 and TRBJ2-1; the match to TRBD2 covers 15 bases. Germline CDR1 GTSNPN, CDR2 SVGIG (reference sequence). The CDR3 extends over 12 amino acids. The V gene end was trimmed by 7 bases and the J gene end by 13 bases; junction bases not matched to a gene: 5. The full variable domain, with the rest looked up from reference TRBV30 and TRBJ2-1, is SQTIHQWPATLVQPVGSPLSLECTVEGTSNPNLYWYRQAAGRGLQLLFYSVGIGQISSEVPQNLSASRPQDRQFILSSKKLLLSDSGFYLCALGLAGGAQFFGPGTRLTVL.